A few counts support the clone carrying this T cell receptor beta chain. The antigen is unknown. These data come from a study of T cell repertoires in cytomegalovirus infection. TCRdb analysed the reads with MiXCR anew, one entry per CDR3 protein. Altogether hundreds of thousands of distinct CDR3 sequences are present, approximately 33% being singletons, with the ten largest covering about 18%. In germline, CDR1 is SGHAT, CDR2 FQNNGV. V lost 1 base and J lost 10, with 12 bases in between. CDR3 size: 13 residues. The input for sequencing was cultured PBMCs, taken from culture after CMV antigen stimulation. The sequence came from a human donor in good health (CMV status not recorded). Some clones in this sample may be carry-over from other donors' samples. V usage is TRBV11-2 and J usage is TRBJ2-3; D gene unclear. CDR3 protein: CASSLAPEPPQYF. For the CDR3, the DNA is TGTGCCAGCAGCTTAGCGCCCGAGCCCCCGCAGTATTTT.